This paragraph reports one T cell receptor (beta chain). The sample is drawn from a study of blood T cell repertoires in COVID-19. Across the study: Acute-phase and convalescent COVID-19 samples originated in the United States, Italy and Spain.

Trimming stripped 2 bases from V and 0 bases from J, with 5 bases between. Germline V gene lookup returns CDR1 MNHEY and CDR2 SVGAGI. The CDR3 consists of 14 residues. Authors' methods: How many nucleated cells were present was estimated from reference gene primer amplification. Clones were read by immunoSEQ multiplex PCR, and TCRdb kept only the in-frame ones, dropping some. V, J and clone size reflect that table, while D and trimming were determined from the DNA. The sample holds about 210,000 clones, roughly 90% seen once. The sample comprised peripheral blood. The chain has TRBV6-5 and TRBJ1-3; a weak D match, TRBD1 (5 bases). The origin of this receptor is a woman aged 40-49 years with acute or convalescent COVID-19. The CDR3 loop is CASSYDSSGNTIYF. The CDR3 DNA follows: TGTGCCAGCAGTTACGACAGCTCTGGAAACACCATATATTTT.